These 23 T cell receptor beta chains originate from one sample sequenced in a study of shared clonotypes between healthy human individuals. TCRdb keeps only in-frame clones here, not all; method: immunoSEQ multiplex PCR. The sample has roughly 2.4 million clones; around 95% are singletons. The sample taken for sequencing was naive CD4+ T cells sorted from blood. The subset is: CD45RA+ positively selected. These receptors were taken from a man younger than 30 in good health.

This sequence joins TRBV5-1 and TRBJ2-4; D not certain. CDR1 is SGHRS, CDR2 YFSETQ, per germline. The CDR3 extends over 15 amino acids. The V and J ends lost 5 bases and 0 bases respectively, with 12 bases between them. The CDR3 here is CASRDGSLAKNIQYF. The CDR3 DNA sequence: TGCGCCAGCAGGGACGGAAGTCTAGCCAAAAACATTCAGTACTTC.

This clone was counted once. This chain connects TRBV5-1 to TRBJ2-3; D might be TRBD2 (5 bases). CDR1 is SGHRS and CDR2 is YFSETQ in the germline V gene. Between the trimmed V and J ends, which lost 1 base and 6 bases, there was a span of 15 bases. CDR3 length equals 15 residues. The CDR3 protein is CASSLNRRGTDTQYF. Here the CDR3 DNA reads TGCGCCAGCAGCTTGAATCGACGGGGTACGGATACGCAGTATTTT.

This clone was recorded once. The V call is TRBV30, the J call TRBJ2-3; either TRBD1 or TRBD2 may fit D (5 bases each). The ends were cut back, 1 base at V and 0 bases at J, with 17 bases in the middle. The germline V gene encodes CDR1 GTSNPN and CDR2 SVGIG (reference sequence). The CDR3 sequence is 17 residues long. The CDR3 sequence: CAWSAYTGRMSTDTQYF. The CDR3 DNA sequence: TGTGCCTGGAGTGCTTATACGGGGCGGATGAGCACAGATACGCAGTATTTT.

This sequence joins TRBV7-3 and TRBJ1-1, with 8 positions matching TRBD1. Trimming took 5 bases from V and 5 from J; bases not matched to a gene: 19. Germline V gene sequence: CDR1 SGHTA, CDR2 FQGTGA. This CDR3 has 18 residues. CDR3 bases: TGTGCCAGCAGCCCGCGGAGGAAAAAGGACAGGGTCGTTACTGAAGCTTTCTTT. Encoded protein: CASSPRRKKDRVVTEAFF.

The chain links TRBV4-3 to TRBJ1-5; unclear D gene. V dropped 0 bases and J dropped 3 bases, with 9 bases sitting between them. The CDR3 sequence is 15 residues long. CDR1 is LGHNA and CDR2 is YSLEER in the germline V gene. The CDR3 sequence: CASSQDLGPNQPQHF. The DNA for the CDR3 is TGCGCCAGCAGCCAAGATCTTGGGCCCAATCAGCCCCAGCATTTT.

The chain links TRBV5-1 to TRBJ1-4; possible D gene TRBD1, 5 bases. V was shortened by 4 bases and J by 3 bases, with 19 bases between the two germline ends. Germline CDR1 is SGHRS and CDR2 is YFSETQ. The CDR3 covers 17 residues. The CDR3 bases are TGCGCCAGCAGCCCATCGCCTCGTACAGGACCTAATGAAAAACTGTTTTTT. The encoded protein is CASSPSPRTGPNEKLFF.

J is TRBJ2-6 and V is TRBV5-1, with 7 positions matching TRBD1. The CDR3 runs 18 residues. Per the germline V gene, CDR1 is SGHRS and CDR2 is YFSETQ. Germline trimming cut 1 base from V and 1 base from J; bases unmatched to any gene: 8. The CDR3 is CASSLPFDRVSGANVLTF. Written as DNA, the CDR3 is TGCGCCAGCAGCTTGCCCTTCGACAGGGTATCTGGGGCCAACGTCCTGACTTTC.

The chain combines TRBV30 with TRBJ1-2; 8 bases are shared with TRBD1. From germline, CDR1 is GTSNPN and CDR2 SVGIG (reference sequence). This CDR3 region has 14 residues. The junction had 7 bases not matched to a gene; V was cut back by 3 bases and J by 4 bases. CDR3 DNA: TGTGCCTGGAGCCCAGGGGGCACGAGCTATGGCTACACCTTC. Translating it yields CAWSPGGTSYGYTF. The full variable domain, rest sourced from reference TRBV30 and TRBJ1-2, is SQTIHQWPATLVQPVGSPLSLECTVEGTSNPNLYWYRQAAGRGLQLLFYSVGIGQISSEVPQNLSASRPQDRQFILSSKKLLLSDSGFYLCAWSPGGTSYGYTFGSGTRLTVV.

This chain uses TRBV5-1 with TRBJ2-4, with 9 positions matching TRBD2. V shed 2 bases and J 5 bases; nucleotides not matched to a gene: 8. The CDR3 extends over 16 amino acids. CDR1 is SGHRS and CDR2 is YFSETQ in the germline V gene. CDR3 nucleotide sequence: TGCGCCAGCAGCTTAAATCCAGCGGGGGGCCAAAACATTCAGTACTTC. It is translated as CASSLNPAGGQNIQYF. The full variable domain, its missing parts supplied by reference TRBV5-1 and TRBJ2-4, is KAGVTQTPRYLIKTRGQQVTLSCSPISGHRSVSWYQQTPGQGLQFLFEYFSETQRNKGNFPGRFSGRQFSNSRSEMNVSTLELGDSALYLCASSLNPAGGQNIQYFGAGTRLSVL.

The V and J genes are TRBV5-1 and TRBJ2-7; 10 bases are a match to TRBD2. The CDR3 has 15 amino acids. The germline CDR1 and CDR2 sequences are SGHRS and YFSETQ. J was trimmed by 6 bases and V by 0 bases; bases with no gene match: 6. The CDR3 nucleotides are TGCGCCAGCAGCTTGGACGGACTAGCGGTCTCCGAGCAGTACTTC. Translated: CASSLDGLAVSEQYF.

This clone has just one count. The chain couples TRBV6-5 to TRBJ2-1; D ambiguous. The germline V and J ends were trimmed by 0 bases and 9 bases, with 12 bases remaining between them. The CDR3 runs to 14 residues. Per the germline V gene, CDR1 is MNHEY and CDR2 is SVGAGI. Here the CDR3 reads CASSYSTTRIEQFF. The CDR3 DNA follows: TGTGCCAGCAGTTACTCCACTACTCGCATTGAGCAGTTCTTC.

The genes are TRBV6-5 and TRBJ2-7, with TRBD1 matching 10 bases. V lost 4 bases, J lost 7 bases, and 10 bases stayed unmatched. Germline values: CDR1 MNHEY, CDR2 SVGAGI. This CDR3 spans 15 amino acids. The CDR3: CASSSRDRGIEEQYF. DNA for the CDR3: TGTGCCAGCAGTTCTCGGGACAGGGGAATAGAAGAGCAGTACTTC.

This chain uses TRBV5-1 with TRBJ1-2, with a tentative D call TRBD1 (5 bases). Per the germline V gene, CDR1 is SGHRS and CDR2 is YFSETQ. CDR3 length: 14 residues. V was pared by 0 bases and J by 8 bases, with 14 bases between. The DNA for the CDR3 is TGCGCCAGCAGCTTGGAGTGGGGGAGATTGGGCTACACCTTC. It encodes CASSLEWGRLGYTF.

The chain uses TRBV4-3 and TRBJ1-4; D is ambiguous. This CDR3 has 16 amino acids. V lost 0 bases to trimming and J lost 0 bases, with 8 bases between them. Germline V gene sequence: CDR1 LGHNA, CDR2 YSLEER. CDR3 DNA sequence: TGCGCCAGCAGCCAAGAGTATGGGGCAACTAATGAAAAACTGTTTTTT. Translated: CASSQEYGATNEKLFF.

This sequence joins TRBV30 and TRBJ2-7, with D possibly matching TRBD1 (6 bases). The CDR3 is made up of 13 amino acids. V was pared by 4 bases and J by 0 bases, with 10 bases between. The germline V gene has CDR1 GTSNPN and CDR2 SVGIG (reference sequence). The CDR3 DNA reads TGTGCCTGGAAACAGGGAAGCTCCTACGAGCAGTACTTC. It specifies CAWKQGSSYEQYF.

For this clone: The same CDR3 also results from other DNA sequences found in this sample. This chain uses TRBV11-3 with TRBJ2-7, with D perhaps given as TRBD1 or TRBD2 (5 bases each). Per the germline V gene, CDR1 is SGHNT and CDR2 is YENEEA. This CDR3 has 12 residues. Trimming cost V 5 bases and J 7 bases, with 12 bases left between them. The CDR3 protein is CASSPGTGEQYF. DNA of the CDR3: TGTGCCAGCAGCCCGGGGACGGGTGAGCAGTACTTC.

This clone occurred once. The sample holds other DNA sequences that translate to the same CDR3. The chain couples TRBV10-3 to TRBJ1-5; possible D gene TRBD1, 5 bases. Trimming shortened V by 2 bases and J by 2 bases, and 7 bases separated the two germline ends. CDR1 is ENHRY, CDR2 SYGVKD, per germline. The CDR3 length is 14 residues. CDR3 DNA sequence: TGTGCCATCAGTGAGACAGGAGGCAATCAGCCCCAGCATTTT. It encodes CAISETGGNQPQHF.

V gene TRBV10-2 combines with J gene TRBJ2-3, with 8 bases aligning to TRBD2. Germline CDR1 is WSHSY and CDR2 is SAAADI. V dropped 0 bases and J dropped 4; count of bases not matched to a gene: 3. The CDR3 has 15 amino acids. CDR3 sequence: CASSESGTRADTQYF. CDR3 DNA sequence: TGCGCCAGCAGTGAGTCGGGGACTAGAGCAGATACGCAGTATTTT.

J is TRBJ1-5 and V is TRBV7-2; 8 bases map to TRBD1. This CDR3 has 15 amino acids. V lost 5 bases and J lost 4; bases outside the gene matches: 7. CDR1 and CDR2 from the germline V gene are SGHTA and FQGNSA. The CDR3, as DNA: TGTGCCAGCAGCCCCCACAGGGGGGAAAATCAGCCCCAGCATTTT. Translating it yields CASSPHRGENQPQHF.

A single count supports this clone. The same CDR3 is also encoded by other DNA sequences in this sample. V and J are TRBV6-5 and TRBJ2-2; D is undetermined. Trimming shortened V by 5 bases and J by 0 bases, and 4 bases separated the two germline ends. Germline-derived CDR1 and CDR2 are MNHEY and SVGAGI. CDR3 length: 13 amino acids. In DNA form, the CDR3 reads TGTGCCAGCAGTCCAGCGAACACCGGGGAGCTGTTTTTT. It yields the protein CASSPANTGELFF.

A remark on this clone: At the DNA level, this CDR3 is encoded by other sequences in the same sample as well. V is TRBV30 and J is TRBJ1-4, with TRBD1 as a possible D gene (6 bases). V gave up 3 bases and J gave up 3 bases, with 8 bases separating them. CDR1 and CDR2 (germline): GTSNPN, SVGIG (reference sequence). This CDR3 is 13 amino acids long. The chain's CDR3 is CAWSGQPNEKLFF. The CDR3, as DNA: TGTGCCTGGAGCGGACAGCCTAATGAAAAACTGTTTTTT. Full variable domain (outside the CDR3, taken from reference TRBV30 and TRBJ1-4): SQTIHQWPATLVQPVGSPLSLECTVEGTSNPNLYWYRQAAGRGLQLLFYSVGIGQISSEVPQNLSASRPQDRQFILSSKKLLLSDSGFYLCAWSGQPNEKLFFGSGTQLSVL.

This clone was observed a single time. The V call is TRBV10-2, the J call TRBJ2-1, with 15 bases identical to TRBD2. The CDR3 contains 17 residues. Germline-derived CDR1 and CDR2 are WSHSY and SAAADI. The junction had 3 bases not matched to a gene; V was cut back by 6 bases and J by 0 bases. The CDR3 bases are TGCGCCAGCAGACCGGGACTAGCGGGAGGCTCCTACAATGAGCAGTTCTTC. Translation gives CASRPGLAGGSYNEQFF.

This sequence joins TRBV28 and TRBJ1-4, with TRBD1 as a possible D gene (6 bases). The V and J ends lost 2 bases and 1 base respectively, with 11 bases between them. Germline-derived CDR1 and CDR2 are MDHEN and SYDVKM. CDR3 size: 16 residues. In DNA form, the CDR3 reads TGTGCCAGCAGTTTACAGGGGCCGTTAACTAATGAAAAACTGTTTTTT. This encodes CASSLQGPLTNEKLFF.